The 7 T cell receptor beta chains reported below all come from one sample, sequenced in a study of shared clonotypes between healthy human individuals. The protocol was immunoSEQ multiplex PCR, while the TCRdb copy is restricted to in-frame clones and leaves out a portion. In the table there are 1.5 million to 2.5 million clones, over 85% of which are singletons. Positively selected for CCR7, the CD45RO-negative cells used as naive CD8 cells excluded terminally differentiated effector memory CD45RA+ cells. The sample consisted of naive CD8+ T cells sorted from blood. The source is a man aged 18 to 30 in good health.

The chain links TRBV13 to TRBJ2-7; maybe TRBD2 (7 bases). With 1 base removed from V and 3 bases from J, the gap between germline ends came to 10 bases. CDR3 length: 14 amino acids. The germline V gene encodes CDR1 PRHDT and CDR2 FYEKMQ (reference sequence). CDR3 DNA: TGTGCCAGCAGCTTAGTGGGGGGGCTCTACGAGCAGTACTTC. Translating it yields CASSLVGGLYEQYF. Drawing the rest from reference TRBV13 and TRBJ2-7, the complete variable domain is AAGVIQSPRHLIKEKRETATLKCYPIPRHDTVYWYQQGPGQDPQFLISFYEKMQSDKGSIPDRFSAQQFSDYHSELNMSSLELGDSALYFCASSLVGGLYEQYFGPGTRLTVT.

CDR3 nucleotide sequence: TGTGCCAGCAGTTCTACAAAACCCACCGGGGAGCTGTTTTTT. It codes for CASSSTKPTGELFF. The V and J genes are TRBV28 and TRBJ2-2; no clear D gene. The V gene lost 4 bases and the J gene lost 4 bases, with 10 bases spanning the gap. The CDR3 covers 14 residues. The V gene's germline CDR1 is MDHEN and CDR2 SYDVKM. The entire variable domain, with the rest obtained from reference TRBV28 and TRBJ2-2, is as follows: DVKVTQSSRYLVKRTGEKVFLECVQDMDHENMFWYRQDPGLGLRLIYFSYDVKMKEKGDIPEGYSVSREKKERFSLILESASTNQTSMYLCASSSTKPTGELFFGEGSRLTVL.

The chain joins TRBV27 to TRBJ2-3; 7 bases are shared with TRBD1. V lost 5 bases to trimming and J lost 2 bases; unmatched junction nucleotides: 10. This CDR3 has 16 residues. Germline assignment: CDR1 MNHEY and CDR2 SMNVEV (reference sequence). The CDR3 sequence: CASSVTGQEHTDTQYF. In DNA, the CDR3 is TGTGCCAGCAGTGTTACTGGACAGGAGCACACAGATACGCAGTATTTT.

The chain combines TRBV19 with TRBJ1-1; D ambiguous. The germline V and J ends were trimmed by 5 bases and 4 bases, with 14 bases remaining between them. Per germline, CDR1 LNHDA and CDR2 SQIVND (reference sequence). The CDR3 has 14 amino acids. The CDR3 nucleotides are TGTGCCAGTAGTCCCGCCTGGGATCGCACTGAAGCTTTCTTT. It specifies CASSPAWDRTEAFF.

The J gene is TRBJ2-2, the V gene TRBV10-2, with 10 nucleotides matching TRBD1. This CDR3 is 15 amino acids long. Germline assignment: CDR1 WSHSY and CDR2 SAAADI. Unmatched junction bases numbered 5, after V lost 5 bases and J lost 5 bases. CDR3 sequence reads: CASSTGTGVTGELFF. DNA of the CDR3: TGCGCCAGCAGTACCGGGACAGGGGTAACCGGGGAGCTGTTTTTT.

The gene calls are TRBV15 and TRBJ2-7; 7 nucleotides match TRBD1. J lost 2 bases, V lost 1 base, and 14 bases had no gene match. CDR1 and CDR2 from the germline V gene are LNHNV and YYDKDF (reference sequence). The CDR3 length is 18 residues. The DNA of the CDR3 is TGTGCCACCAGCAGAGTCACAGGGGTCCTCTCCACCACCTACGAGCAGTACTTC. Protein sequence: CATSRVTGVLSTTYEQYF.

The V call is TRBV27, the J call TRBJ1-3; a weak D match, TRBD1 (5 bases). CDR3 length: 14 residues. V was pared by 2 bases and J by 4 bases, with 9 bases between. CDR1 and CDR2 (germline): MNHEY, SMNVEV (reference sequence). The CDR3 region is CASSLGGFGNTIYF. CDR3 bases: TGTGCCAGCAGTTTAGGGGGGTTCGGAAACACCATATATTTT.